Shown below are 20 T cell receptor beta chains from a single sample sequenced in a study of blood T cell repertoires in COVID-19 (dated by TCRdb to between 2020 and 2021). The method behind the library was the immunoSEQ multiplex PCR assay. Here the immuneACCESS table is served through TCRdb, limited to in-frame sequences with V and J called. Missing clones are a known gap in these copies; in checked studies unresolved V genes cover under half, and the rest lacks a known reason. Across this sample there are about 150,000 clones, with 85% to 90% seen only once. About 16% of the sample is held by the ten biggest clonotypes. The sample comprised peripheral blood. The receptors were gathered from a middle-aged woman with acute or convalescent COVID-19.

This clone has more than one count but fewer than ten. The chain carries TRBV5-1 and TRBJ2-7; no definite D call. The germline V gene encodes CDR1 SGHRS and CDR2 YFSETQ. The V end lost 4 bases, the J end lost 4 bases, and 9 bases lay between the germline ends. This CDR3 region has 12 residues. The CDR3 spells CASSPPGYEQYF. DNA of the CDR3: TGCGCCAGCAGCCCCCCCGGGTACGAGCAGTACTTC.

The CDR3 DNA reads as TGTGCCAGCAGTGAAGACGTCTTCCTGAGCTCCTATAATTCACCCCTCCACTTT. Amino acids: CASSEDVFLSSYNSPLHF. This chain joins TRBV6-1 and TRBJ1-6; D not resolved. This CDR3 spans 18 amino acids. Germline CDR1 MNHNS, CDR2 SASEGT. Trimming took off 1 base at V and 0 bases at J, with 13 bases between the two ends.

V gene TRBV11-2 combines with J gene TRBJ1-2; 8 bases map to TRBD1. CDR1 and CDR2 (germline): SGHAT, FQNNGV. With 7 bases clipped from V and 3 bases from J, the junction kept 7 bases outside the gene matches. CDR3 length equals 14 residues. The CDR3 DNA sequence: TGTGCCAGCAACGGAGCAGGGGGCCACTATGGCTACACCTTC. It codes for CASNGAGGHYGYTF.

The V gene is TRBV28, the J gene TRBJ1-5; 10 bases are a match to TRBD1. Trimming cost V 6 bases and J 5 bases; bases outside gene matches: 4. Germline V gene lookup returns CDR1 MDHEN and CDR2 SYDVKM. This CDR3 has 14 amino acids. The CDR3, as DNA: TGTGCCAGCAGGGAGGACAGGGGGTATCAGCCCCAGCATTTT. It is translated as CASREDRGYQPQHF.

The rearrangement links TRBV6-2 or TRBV6-3 to TRBJ2-3; 12 bases match TRBD2. Looked up from germline, CDR1 is MNHEY and CDR2 is SVGEGT. Trimming at V came to 5 bases and at J to 2 bases, leaving 2 bases not matched to a gene. The CDR3 is 15 residues long. The CDR3 sequence is CASSRTSGATDTQYF. CDR3 nucleotides: TGTGCCAGCAGTCGGACTAGCGGGGCCACAGATACGCAGTATTTT.

V is TRBV5-1 and J is TRBJ1-6; D gene unclear. V was shortened by 4 bases and J by 0 bases, with 11 bases between the two germline ends. The CDR3 loop spans 16 amino acids. Germline CDR1 is SGHRS and CDR2 is YFSETQ. CDR3 residues: CASSIIGSSYNSPLHF. CDR3 bases: TGCGCCAGCAGCATCATTGGGAGCTCCTATAATTCACCCCTCCACTTT.

The chain couples TRBV9 to TRBJ2-7, with a tentative D call TRBD1 (5 bases). Per germline, CDR1 SGDLS and CDR2 YYNGEE. CDR3 size: 14 residues. The V end lost 3 bases, the J end lost 2 bases, and 12 bases lay between the germline ends. This chain's CDR3 is CASSARQSTYEQYF. CDR3 coding DNA: TGTGCCAGCAGCGCCAGACAGAGTACCTACGAGCAGTACTTC.

Only one count was recorded for this clone. The genes are TRBV18 and TRBJ1-2; D perhaps matches TRBD1 (6 bases). This CDR3 contains 15 residues. Between the trimmed V and J ends, which lost 2 bases and 3 bases, there was a span of 13 bases. Per the germline V gene, CDR1 is KGHSH and CDR2 is LQKENI. The CDR3 reads CASSPSGALHYGYTF. CDR3 coding DNA: TGTGCCAGCTCACCATCAGGGGCGTTGCACTATGGCTACACCTTC.

This clone appeared a single time. The chain uses TRBV28 and TRBJ1-2, with 10 positions matching TRBD1. The length of the CDR3 is 15 residues. Germline CDR1 and CDR2: MDHEN and SYDVKM. V shed 7 bases, J shed 3 bases, and the junction held 8 bases outside the gene matches. The CDR3 loop is CASKTGQGVYYGYTF. CDR3 coding DNA: TGTGCCAGCAAAACAGGACAGGGGGTCTACTATGGCTACACCTTC.

The V gene is TRBV28, the J gene TRBJ2-7; TRBD2 matches 11 bases. From germline, CDR1 is MDHEN and CDR2 SYDVKM. J gave up 0 bases and V 1 base, and 8 bases lay outside the gene matches. The CDR3 loop spans 18 amino acids. The CDR3 DNA reads as TGTGCCAGCAGTTTATCCACCCGACTAGCGGGGCCCTCCTACGAGCAGTACTTC. Its protein is CASSLSTRLAGPSYEQYF.

V usage is TRBV11-3 and J usage is TRBJ2-2, with D possibly matching TRBD2 (6 bases). CDR3 length equals 15 residues. Germline V gives CDR1 SGHNT, CDR2 YENEEA. V was trimmed by 4 bases and J by 2 bases, leaving 11 bases between them. Here the CDR3 reads CASSYRGVNTGELFF. The CDR3 bases are TGTGCCAGCAGCTACCGCGGGGTAAACACCGGGGAGCTGTTTTTT.

This clone was recorded only once. The chain joins TRBV15 to TRBJ1-2; 7 bases are a match to TRBD1. Trimming removed 0 bases from V and 8 bases from J; junction bases left unmatched: 6. This CDR3 region has 14 residues. Per the germline V gene, CDR1 is LNHNV and CDR2 is YYDKDF (reference sequence). CDR3 nucleotides: TGTGCCACCAGCAGAGATAAGGGGGCTGGGGGCTACACCTTC. Translating gives CATSRDKGAGGYTF.

The V gene is TRBV27, the J gene TRBJ2-1, with TRBD2 identical over 13 bases. The CDR3 runs 16 residues. V gave up 2 bases and J gave up 10 bases; unmatched junction bases: 8. The germline CDR1 and CDR2 sequences are MNHEY and SMNVEV (reference sequence). CDR3 in amino acids: CASSLKYGGLAGEQFF. The DNA of the CDR3 is TGTGCCAGCAGTTTAAAGTATGGGGGACTAGCGGGGGAGCAGTTCTTC.

The V call is TRBV9, the J call TRBJ2-3; D unclear. CDR1 is SGDLS, CDR2 YYNGEE, per germline. V lost 4 bases to trimming and J lost 5 bases, with 14 bases between them. The CDR3 length is 14 residues. CDR3 bases: TGTGCCAGCAGCAAACAATACCCCATAGATACGCAGTATTTT. The encoded protein is CASSKQYPIDTQYF.

This chain uses TRBV3-1 (or the pseudogene TRBV3-2) with TRBJ1-2, with 8 bases identical to TRBD1. CDR1 is LGHDT, CDR2 YNNKEL, per germline (reference sequence). V shed 1 base, J shed 4 bases, and the junction held 2 bases outside the gene matches. CDR3 length equals 14 residues. For the CDR3, the DNA is TGTGCCAGCAGCCAAGGGACAGGGATCTATGGCTACACCTTC. This codes for CASSQGTGIYGYTF.

The rearrangement links TRBV10-3 to TRBJ2-3, with 8 bases identical to TRBD2. V gave up 8 bases and J gave up 0 bases; unmatched junction bases: 4. The CDR3 is made up of 14 amino acids. Germline loops: CDR1 ENHRY, CDR2 SYGVKD. The CDR3 coding sequence is TGTGCCATCGATCGGGGGGGAAGCACAGATACGCAGTATTTT. Translation gives CAIDRGGSTDTQYF.

This clone was found once. The V and J genes are TRBV24-1 and TRBJ1-1; no firm D call. CDR3 size: 13 residues. With 5 bases removed from V and 1 base from J, the gap between germline ends came to 7 bases. CDR1 is KGHDR and CDR2 is SFDVKD in the germline V gene. CDR3 sequence (DNA): TGTGCCACCAGTGCAGGCAGGAACACTGAAGCTTTCTTT. It specifies CATSAGRNTEAFF.

The rearrangement joins TRBV29-1 to TRBJ2-7; TRBD1 is a possible D gene (6 bases). V lost 6 bases and J lost 2, with 8 bases in between. Germline lookup yields CDR1 SQVTM and CDR2 ANQGSEA. CDR3 size: 11 residues. CDR3 coding DNA: TGCAGCGTCGCAGGGGCCTACGAGCAGTACTTC. Residues: CSVAGAYEQYF.

This sequence joins TRBV15 and TRBJ1-6; D possibly corresponds to TRBD1 (5 bases). This CDR3 spans 13 amino acids. The ends were cut back, 0 bases at V and 9 bases at J, with 6 bases in the middle. Germline assignment: CDR1 LNHNV and CDR2 YYDKDF (reference sequence). In DNA form, the CDR3 reads TGTGCCACCAGCAGAGAGGGGGGTTCACCCCTCCACTTT. Translation: CATSREGGSPLHF. The variable domain in full, completed from reference TRBV15 and TRBJ1-6, reads DAMVIQNPRYQVTQFGKPVTLSCSQTLNHNVMYWYQQKSSQAPKLLFHYYDKDFNNEADTPDNFQSRRPNTSFCFLDIRSPGLGDTAMYLCATSREGGSPLHFGNGTRLTVT.

This chain joins TRBV7-2 and TRBJ1-3; 9 bases align to TRBD1. Trimming removed 8 bases from V and 2 bases from J; junction bases left unmatched: 7. This CDR3 is 15 amino acids long. CDR1 SGHTA and CDR2 FQGNSA come from the germline V gene. The CDR3 spells CASGLQGATGNTIYF. In nucleotides, the CDR3 is TGTGCCAGCGGCCTACAGGGGGCGACTGGAAACACCATATATTTT.